The 24 T cell receptor beta chains given below trace back to one sample, sequenced in a study of identifying expanded T cells in peripheral blood. Clones were read by immunoSEQ multiplex PCR, and TCRdb kept only the in-frame ones, dropping some. The sample holds 85,000 to 100,000 clones, approximately 90% seen once. The sequenced material came from blood. The receptors were gathered from a person between 18 and 75 years old in good health.

The chain employs TRBV4-1 and TRBJ2-7; D might be TRBD1 or TRBD2, each matching 5 bases. The V end lost 3 bases, the J end lost 6 bases, and 18 bases lay between the germline ends. Germline assignment: CDR1 MGHRA and CDR2 YSYEKL. This CDR3 spans 15 amino acids. The CDR3 spells CASSHTGTAPGEQYF. In DNA, the CDR3 is TGCGCCAGCAGCCATACCGGGACGGCTCCTGGCGAGCAGTACTTC.

V usage is TRBV29-1 and J usage is TRBJ2-1; 13 bases line up with TRBD2. The CDR3 has 14 residues. V lost 3 bases, J lost 6 bases, and 2 bases stayed unmatched. The V gene's germline CDR1 is SQVTM and CDR2 ANQGSEA. Here the CDR3 reads CSVDGLAGANEQFF. The CDR3 DNA sequence: TGCAGCGTTGATGGACTAGCGGGAGCCAATGAGCAGTTCTTC.

This clone was counted once. The V call is TRBV9, the J call TRBJ2-7; 8 nucleotides line up with TRBD2. Per the germline V gene, CDR1 is SGDLS and CDR2 is YYNGEE. The ends lost 3 bases at V and 0 bases at J; junction bases unmatched: 11. This CDR3 has 17 residues. CDR3 coding DNA: TGTGCCAGCAGCGCAGGAGGTTCGGGGGGGAGCTCCTACGAGCAGTACTTC. This codes for CASSAGGSGGSSYEQYF.

The chain has TRBV5-5 and TRBJ2-2, with 8 nucleotides matching TRBD2. J gave up 4 bases and V 1 base, and 0 bases lay outside the gene matches. Germline V gene data show CDR1 as SGHKS and CDR2 as YYEKEE (reference sequence). The CDR3 is made up of 14 amino acids. This CDR3 reads CASSLSGSTGELFF. The CDR3 DNA sequence: TGTGCCAGCAGCTTGAGCGGGAGCACCGGGGAGCTGTTTTTT.

The chain has TRBV5-4 and TRBJ2-2; 11 bases fit TRBD2. The CDR3 runs 16 residues. J gave up 5 bases and V 4 bases, and 7 bases lay outside the gene matches. Germline-derived CDR1 and CDR2 are SGHNT and YYREEE (reference sequence). This CDR3 reads CASSPTSGSGTGELFF. CDR3 nucleotide sequence: TGTGCCAGCAGCCCAACTAGCGGGAGTGGTACCGGGGAGCTGTTTTTT. The complete variable domain, with remaining parts taken from reference TRBV5-4 and TRBJ2-2, reads ETGVTQSPTHLIKTRGQQVTLRCSSQSGHNTVSWYQQALGQGPQFIFQYYREEENGRGNFPPRFSGLQFPNYSSELNVNALELDDSALYLCASSPTSGSGTGELFFGEGSRLTVL.

This rearrangement joins TRBV19 to TRBJ1-2; TRBD1 agrees at 7 bases. J was trimmed by 0 bases and V by 4 bases; bases with no gene match: 2. The CDR3 has 14 amino acids. CDR1 and CDR2 (germline): LNHDA, SQIVND (reference sequence). CDR3 in amino acids: CASSTGTANYGYTF. In DNA, the CDR3 is TGTGCCAGTAGTACCGGGACAGCTAACTATGGCTACACCTTC.

The gene calls are TRBV27 and TRBJ2-1; D ambiguous. The CDR3 is 15 amino acids. Looked up from germline, CDR1 is MNHEY and CDR2 is SMNVEV (reference sequence). V lost 0 bases to trimming and J lost 2 bases, with 8 bases between them. The CDR3 bases are TGTGCCAGCAGTTTATCTGGCCGAGCCTACAATGAGCAGTTCTTC. Protein product: CASSLSGRAYNEQFF.

The chain couples TRBV30 to TRBJ1-1; D is uncertain. The CDR3 is made up of 12 amino acids. V lost 2 bases and J lost 4, with 8 bases in between. Germline V CDR1 and CDR2: GTSNPN, SVGIG (reference sequence). The CDR3 sequence: CAWSQDGTEAFF. CDR3 nucleotides: TGTGCCTGGAGTCAAGACGGCACTGAAGCTTTCTTT.

V gene TRBV27 combines with J gene TRBJ2-3; D not resolved. From germline, CDR1 is MNHEY and CDR2 SMNVEV (reference sequence). The CDR3 is made up of 13 amino acids. The germline V and J ends were trimmed by 3 bases and 3 bases, with 7 bases remaining between them. The DNA of the CDR3 is TGTGCCAGCAGTTTGGGGTTGACAGATACGCAGTATTTT. Its protein product is CASSLGLTDTQYF.

This chain uses TRBV2 with TRBJ2-5; D not certain. Trimming removed 7 bases at V and 1 base at J, with 13 bases between. Germline CDR1 and CDR2: SNHLY and FYNNEI. The CDR3 is 14 amino acids. This chain's CDR3 is CASINNRAQETQYF. The CDR3 nucleotides are TGTGCCAGCATAAATAATAGGGCCCAAGAGACCCAGTACTTC. The full variable domain, its missing parts supplied by reference TRBV2 and TRBJ2-5, is EPEVTQTPSHQVTQMGQEVILRCVPISNHLYFYWYRQILGQKVEFLVSFYNNEISEKSEIFDDQFSVERPDGSNFTLKIRSTKLEDSAMYFCASINNRAQETQYFGPGTRLLVL.

The rearrangement joins TRBV7-8 to TRBJ2-1, with TRBD2 matching over 10 bases. The CDR3 covers 13 residues. With V trimmed by 5 bases and J by 10 bases, 5 bases remained unmatched. From germline, CDR1 is SGHVS and CDR2 FQNEAQ. The CDR3 loop is CASSPLTSGEQFF. CDR3 nucleotides: TGTGCCAGCAGCCCGTTGACTAGCGGGGAGCAGTTCTTC.

The CDR3 nucleotides read TGTGCCTGGACGGGACTAACGTACAATGAGCAGTTCTTC. Translating it yields CAWTGLTYNEQFF. The chain recombines TRBV30 with TRBJ2-1, with 7 bases fitting TRBD2. V lost 4 bases to trimming and J lost 4 bases; unmatched junction nucleotides: 4. Germline V CDR1 and CDR2: GTSNPN, SVGIG (reference sequence). CDR3 length equals 13 residues.

The chain links TRBV4-1 to TRBJ2-1; no firm D call. Looked up from germline, CDR1 is MGHRA and CDR2 is YSYEKL. Trimming left V 4 bases short and J 3 bases short, with 16 bases between. This CDR3 region has 16 residues. The CDR3 sequence: CASSLEWTADYNEQFF. The CDR3 coding sequence is TGCGCCAGCAGCCTAGAGTGGACGGCTGACTACAATGAGCAGTTCTTC.

The chain uses TRBV5-4 and TRBJ2-7; TRBD1 or TRBD2 may be the D gene (5 bases each). CDR1 is SGHNT and CDR2 is YYREEE in the germline V gene (reference sequence). The CDR3 length is 16 residues. V was shortened by 3 bases and J by 3 bases, with 19 bases between the two germline ends. This CDR3 reads CASSSGRPTVNYEQYF. Written as DNA, the CDR3 is TGTGCCAGCAGCTCGGGACGCCCCACTGTAAACTACGAGCAGTACTTC.

This clone came up once. V and J are TRBV6-4 and TRBJ2-2; D is ambiguous. The V end lost 0 bases, the J end lost 4 bases, and 9 bases lay between the germline ends. The CDR3 loop spans 15 amino acids. Germline values: CDR1 MRHNA, CDR2 SNTAGT. DNA of the CDR3: TGTGCCAGCAGTGACTCAGGGCGTGGCACCGGGGAGCTGTTTTTT. This sequence encodes CASSDSGRGTGELFF.

The chain recombines TRBV6-5 with TRBJ2-7; either TRBD1 or TRBD2 may supply D (5 bases each). In germline, CDR1 is MNHEY, CDR2 SVGAGI. This CDR3 has 15 amino acids. The V end was cut by 5 bases, the J end by 2 bases, with 16 bases between. Here the CDR3 reads CASSLGTDGPYEQYF. Written as DNA, the CDR3 is TGTGCCAGCAGTCTCGGGACGGATGGACCCTACGAGCAGTACTTC.

This clone was picked up one time. This CDR3 is also generated by other DNA sequences in the sample. The CDR3 spells CASSFQETQYF. For the CDR3, the DNA is TGTGCCAGCAGTTTCCAAGAGACCCAGTACTTC. The chain combines TRBV2 with TRBJ2-5; D unclear. Per germline, CDR1 SNHLY and CDR2 FYNNEI. V was cut by 5 bases and J by 1 base, with 2 bases left in between. CDR3 length: 11 residues.

The rearrangement uses TRBV6-1 and TRBJ2-5; tentative D call: TRBD2 (5 bases). V lost 2 bases to trimming and J lost 5 bases, with 12 bases between them. This CDR3 contains 14 residues. Germline V CDR1 and CDR2: MNHNS, SASEGT. CDR3: CASSESGGWETQYF. The CDR3 coding sequence is TGTGCCAGCAGTGAATCTGGAGGATGGGAGACCCAGTACTTC.

The chain uses TRBV9 and TRBJ2-7, with 11 bases fitting TRBD2. CDR1 is SGDLS and CDR2 is YYNGEE in the germline V gene. V gave up 4 bases and J gave up 6 bases; unmatched junction bases: 15. The CDR3 runs 17 residues. CDR3 protein: CASSPTSGSPLSLEQYF. DNA of the CDR3: TGTGCCAGCAGCCCAACTAGCGGGAGCCCTCTTTCCCTCGAGCAGTACTTC.

The chain carries TRBV6-1 and TRBJ1-1, with TRBD1 matching over 7 bases. The germline V gene has CDR1 MNHNS and CDR2 SASEGT. V trimming: 2 bases; J trimming: 0 bases; junction bases outside the gene matches: 3. This CDR3 has 15 residues. The chain's CDR3 is CASSETGQMNTEAFF. CDR3 DNA: TGTGCCAGCAGTGAAACGGGACAGATGAACACTGAAGCTTTCTTT.

The V call is TRBV7-9, the J call TRBJ2-2; unclear D gene. Germline lookup yields CDR1 SEHNR and CDR2 FQNEAQ (reference sequence). V gave up 4 bases and J gave up 4 bases, with 19 bases separating them. The CDR3 extends over 17 amino acids. The CDR3 is CASSSTIGRGGTGELFF. The CDR3 region has the DNA TGTGCCAGCAGCTCGACGATCGGACGAGGCGGCACCGGGGAGCTGTTTTTT.

The rearrangement joins TRBV6-1 to TRBJ2-5, with 11 bases that match TRBD1. The V gene's germline CDR1 is MNHNS and CDR2 SASEGT. Losses at the gene ends were 5 bases for V and 7 bases for J; bases not matched to a gene: 3. The CDR3 totals 13 residues. The CDR3 here is CASSPGTGGTQYF. CDR3 DNA sequence: TGTGCCAGCAGTCCCGGGACAGGGGGGACCCAGTACTTC.

The V gene is TRBV4-2, the J gene TRBJ2-7, with D perhaps matching TRBD1 (6 bases). Trimming cost V 1 base and J 1 base, with 17 bases left between them. Germline CDR1 LGHNA, CDR2 YNFKEQ. The CDR3 length is 17 residues. CDR3 loop: CASSQAGLRDKSYEQYF. For the CDR3, the DNA is TGTGCCAGCAGCCAAGCGGGCCTCCGGGACAAGTCCTACGAGCAGTACTTC.

This chain connects TRBV5-1 to TRBJ2-1, with D possibly being TRBD1 (5 bases). V lost 3 bases, J lost 0 bases, and 10 bases lay in between. The CDR3 is 15 residues long. Germline V gives CDR1 SGHRS, CDR2 YFSETQ. CDR3 DNA: TGCGCCAGCAGCTCCAGGGTTCGCTCCTACAATGAGCAGTTCTTC. Protein product: CASSSRVRSYNEQFF.